These 26 T cell receptor beta chains were sequenced from one sample in a study of blood T cell repertoires in COVID-19. Sequenced by immunoSEQ multiplex PCR; TCRdb stores in-frame clones only, minus some. The profile shows more than 70,000 clones, about nine tenths of them singletons. The sequenced material came from peripheral blood. All receptors come from a woman aged 18-35 years with acute or convalescent COVID-19.

In this sample, this clone turned up a few times. The chain links TRBV7-2 to TRBJ1-6; D uncertain. CDR3 length: 12 amino acids. The V gene lost 5 bases and the J gene lost 16 bases, with 15 bases spanning the gap. The germline V gene encodes CDR1 SGHTA and CDR2 FQGNSA. This chain's CDR3 is CASSPRGYVLHF. CDR3 in DNA: TGTGCCAGCAGCCCTAGAGGCTATGTGCTCCACTTT.

V usage is TRBV7-9 and J usage is TRBJ1-2; no reliable D call. CDR1 is SEHNR and CDR2 is FQNEAQ in the germline V gene (reference sequence). V lost 1 base and J 10 bases, leaving 7 bases between the germline ends. The CDR3 consists of 11 residues. The CDR3 is CASSLGGAYTF. CDR3 nucleotides: TGTGCCAGCAGCTTAGGGGGAGCCTACACCTTC.

This chain links TRBV6-5 with TRBJ2-7; no clear D gene. Trimming pared 6 bases from V and 9 bases from J, leaving 12 bases between. The germline V gene has CDR1 MNHEY and CDR2 SVGAGI. The CDR3 sequence is 11 residues long. CDR3 region: CASRDAFGQYF. The CDR3, as DNA: TGTGCCAGCAGAGATGCGTTTGGGCAGTACTTC.

This chain connects TRBV19 to TRBJ2-3; 10 positions agree with TRBD2. The V gene end was trimmed by 5 bases and the J gene end by 2 bases; junction bases not matched to a gene: 4. The CDR3 covers 15 residues. CDR1 is LNHDA, CDR2 SQIVND, per germline (reference sequence). CDR3 in DNA: TGTGCCAGTAGTTTCCTAGCGGGGGCCACAGATACGCAGTATTTT. Translated: CASSFLAGATDTQYF.

The CDR3 sequence: CASSPWPSYEQYF. The DNA for the CDR3 is TGTGCCAGCTCCCCCTGGCCGTCCTACGAGCAGTACTTC. The V call is TRBV27, the J call TRBJ2-7, with D unresolved. Germline V CDR1 and CDR2: MNHEY, SMNVEV (reference sequence). The CDR3 extends over 13 amino acids. With 8 bases removed from V and 1 base from J, the gap between germline ends came to 12 bases.

The chain links TRBV19 to TRBJ1-2; 12 bases map to TRBD1. Germline V gives CDR1 LNHDA, CDR2 SQIVND (reference sequence). This CDR3 contains 15 residues. V was clipped by 4 bases and J by 4 bases; unmatched bases: 4. The CDR3 DNA is TGTGCCAGTAGTACCGGGACAGGGGGCAGCTATGGCTACACCTTC. Its translation: CASSTGTGGSYGYTF.

The V gene is TRBV28, the J gene TRBJ2-7; D not certain. The CDR3 extends over 13 amino acids. Germline CDR1 reads MDHEN; CDR2 reads SYDVKM. V was pared by 3 bases and J by 2 bases, with 8 bases between. CDR3 nucleotides: TGTGCCAGCAGTTTGGGCTACGCCTACGAGCAGTACTTC. Translation: CASSLGYAYEQYF. The full variable domain, completed using reference TRBV28 and TRBJ2-7, is DVKVTQSSRYLVKRTGEKVFLECVQDMDHENMFWYRQDPGLGLRLIYFSYDVKMKEKGDIPEGYSVSREKKERFSLILESASTNQTSMYLCASSLGYAYEQYFGPGTRLTVT.

The chain carries TRBV6-2 or TRBV6-3 and TRBJ1-1; no clear D gene. CDR3 size: 12 residues. Trimming took off 4 bases at V and 11 bases at J, with 14 bases between the two ends. Germline assignment: CDR1 MNHEY and CDR2 SVGEGT. CDR3 amino acids: CASSSYQLGAFF. As DNA, the CDR3 is TGTGCCAGCAGTTCGTACCAGCTGGGCGCTTTCTTT.

This chain joins TRBV5-1 and TRBJ2-5, with D perhaps TRBD2 (7 bases). This CDR3 is 15 amino acids long. The germline V gene encodes CDR1 SGHRS and CDR2 YFSETQ. V gave up 4 bases and J gave up 4 bases, with 17 bases separating them. The DNA of the CDR3 is TGCGCCAGCAGCCTCACCGGGGGGCCGGGAGAGACCCAGTACTTC. It translates to CASSLTGGPGETQYF.

The CDR3 DNA follows: TGTGCCAGCAGCTATAACTCTGGAAACACCATATATTTT. Translating it yields CASSYNSGNTIYF. This sequence joins TRBV9 and TRBJ1-3; D gene uncertain. The V end lost 4 bases, the J end lost 0 bases, and 5 bases lay between the germline ends. Germline CDR1 SGDLS, CDR2 YYNGEE. The CDR3 extends over 13 amino acids. The full variable domain, completed using reference TRBV9 and TRBJ1-3, is DSGVTQTPKHLITATGQRVTLRCSPRSGDLSVYWYQQSLDQGLQFLIQYYNGEERAKGNILERFSAQQFPDLHSELNLSSLELGDSALYFCASSYNSGNTIYFGEGSWLTVV.

V and J are TRBV7-8 and TRBJ2-2; maybe TRBD2 (6 bases). Between the trimmed V and J ends, which lost 6 bases and 2 bases, there was a span of 16 bases. Germline assignment: CDR1 SGHVS and CDR2 FQNEAQ. The CDR3 spans 16 residues. This chain's CDR3 is CASSRMTRANTGELFF. As DNA, the CDR3 is TGTGCCAGCAGTCGGATGACTAGAGCAAACACCGGGGAGCTGTTTTTT.

The chain carries TRBV7-9 and TRBJ2-1; 7 bases align to TRBD2. CDR1 is SEHNR, CDR2 FQNEAQ, per germline (reference sequence). The CDR3 length is 14 residues. The V gene end was trimmed by 6 bases and the J gene end by 5 bases; junction bases not matched to a gene: 7. The CDR3 region is CASRAVAGNNEQFF. The CDR3 bases are TGTGCCAGCAGGGCGGTAGCGGGTAACAATGAGCAGTTCTTC.

The chain joins TRBV29-1 to TRBJ2-1, with 7 bases matching TRBD1. The V gene end was trimmed by 4 bases and the J gene end by 2 bases; junction bases not matched to a gene: 14. Per germline, CDR1 SQVTM and CDR2 ANQGSEA. The CDR3 contains 17 residues. The CDR3 loop reads CSVVFVRGQTTYNEQFF. CDR3 sequence (DNA): TGCAGCGTTGTTTTTGTCCGGGGACAGACCACCTACAATGAGCAGTTCTTC.

The gene calls are TRBV7-9 and TRBJ1-1; D ambiguous. The V gene's germline CDR1 is SEHNR and CDR2 FQNEAQ (reference sequence). This CDR3 is built from 15 residues. V shed 5 bases and J shed 3 bases, with 16 bases lying between them. This CDR3 is CASSPRYNRDTEAFF. CDR3 bases: TGTGCCAGCAGCCCAAGATATAACAGAGACACTGAAGCTTTCTTT.

The count of this clone is one. The chain links TRBV5-1 to TRBJ2-4; no definite D call. Germline loops: CDR1 SGHRS, CDR2 YFSETQ. The CDR3 is 16 residues long. Trimming pared 0 bases from V and 0 bases from J, leaving 10 bases between. The DNA for the CDR3 is TGCGCCAGCAGCTTGGACAGAGAAGTAGCCAAAAACATTCAGTACTTC. Translated: CASSLDREVAKNIQYF. Using reference TRBV5-1 and TRBJ2-4 for the parts outside the CDR3, the full variable domain is KAGVTQTPRYLIKTRGQQVTLSCSPISGHRSVSWYQQTPGQGLQFLFEYFSETQRNKGNFPGRFSGRQFSNSRSEMNVSTLELGDSALYLCASSLDREVAKNIQYFGAGTRLSVL.

The rearrangement uses TRBV10-1 and TRBJ1-1, with D tentatively TRBD1 (6 bases). V gave up 4 bases and J gave up 6 bases, with 12 bases separating them. Germline assignment: CDR1 WNHNN and CDR2 SYGVQD (reference sequence). The CDR3 is 13 amino acids. CDR3 DNA: TGCGCCAGCAGTGCGACAGGTTTGCCTGAAGCTTTCTTT. It codes for CASSATGLPEAFF.

V and J are TRBV27 and TRBJ2-7; maybe TRBD1 (5 bases). The CDR3 has 15 residues. The germline CDR1 and CDR2 sequences are MNHEY and SMNVEV (reference sequence). The V end lost 3 bases, the J end lost 2 bases, and 14 bases lay between the germline ends. Here the CDR3 DNA reads TGTGCCAGCAGTTTGTCGGGTGGGGCGGCCTACGAGCAGTACTTC. It codes for CASSLSGGAAYEQYF.

V gene TRBV5-6 combines with J gene TRBJ1-6; D is possibly TRBD1 (5 bases). The CDR3 consists of 15 residues. Trimming pared 1 base from V and 10 bases from J, leaving 15 bases between. In germline, CDR1 is SGHDT, CDR2 YYEEEE. DNA for the CDR3: TGTGCCAGCAGCTTGAACTCGGCCGGGGGATCACCCCTCCACTTT. Encoded protein: CASSLNSAGGSPLHF.

The chain joins TRBV27 to TRBJ1-2; tentatively, D is TRBD1 (6 bases). There are 14 residues in the CDR3. V was pared by 5 bases and J by 7 bases, with 17 bases between. In germline, CDR1 is MNHEY, CDR2 SMNVEV (reference sequence). The DNA of the CDR3 is TGTGCCAGCAGTCCCTCAGGGGTTGGGAGTGGCTACACCTTC. Translating gives CASSPSGVGSGYTF.

The chain has TRBV13 and TRBJ2-7; TRBD2 matches at 8 bases. CDR1 is PRHDT, CDR2 FYEKMQ, per germline (reference sequence). The CDR3 consists of 14 residues. V was pared by 4 bases and J by 3 bases, with 5 bases of the junction left unmatched. The CDR3 sequence: CASSSRLASYEQYF. Here the CDR3 DNA reads TGTGCCAGCAGCTCCAGACTAGCGAGCTACGAGCAGTACTTC.

V and J are TRBV30 and TRBJ1-2; D gene uncertain. This CDR3 is built from 13 residues. V lost 4 bases to trimming and J lost 6 bases, with 15 bases between them. From germline, CDR1 is GTSNPN and CDR2 SVGIG (reference sequence). The CDR3 here is CAWTPGWRNGYTF. CDR3 sequence (DNA): TGTGCCTGGACCCCGGGGTGGCGGAATGGCTACACCTTC.

In nucleotides, the CDR3 is TGTGCCTGGAGTGTAGGGGCTCTGGCTGAAGCTTTCTTT. It encodes CAWSVGALAEAFF. This rearrangement joins TRBV30 to TRBJ1-1, with a weak D call TRBD1 (5 bases). This CDR3 comprises 13 residues. CDR1 GTSNPN and CDR2 SVGIG come from the germline V gene (reference sequence). The germline V and J ends were trimmed by 0 bases and 6 bases, with 11 bases remaining between them.

The J gene is TRBJ2-1, the V gene TRBV30; D is unclear. This CDR3 is 13 amino acids long. V was pared by 0 bases and J by 5 bases, with 8 bases between. Germline CDR1 and CDR2: GTSNPN and SVGIG (reference sequence). CDR3 protein: CAWSVLDDNEQFF. For the CDR3, the DNA is TGTGCCTGGAGTGTTCTAGACGACAATGAGCAGTTCTTC.

The chain links TRBV4-1 to TRBJ1-2; D is possibly TRBD1 (5 bases). In germline, CDR1 is MGHRA, CDR2 YSYEKL. The CDR3 runs 14 residues. Trimming cost V 3 bases and J 4 bases, with 12 bases left between them. This CDR3 is CASSHPGRSYGYTF. The DNA of the CDR3 is TGCGCCAGCAGCCATCCAGGGCGAAGCTATGGCTACACCTTC.

This chain joins TRBV7-9 and TRBJ2-3; D remains ambiguous. This CDR3 has 18 amino acids. V lost 6 bases and J lost 2, with 24 bases in between. Germline CDR1 is SEHNR and CDR2 is FQNEAQ (reference sequence). CDR3 region: CASRSISSVLSPTDTQYF. The CDR3 DNA reads as TGTGCCAGCAGGTCGATTAGCTCGGTTTTATCCCCCACAGATACGCAGTATTTT.

V gene TRBV10-3 combines with J gene TRBJ2-2; 11 bases are shared with TRBD1. The CDR3 is 16 residues long. Germline CDR1 ENHRY, CDR2 SYGVKD. V trimming: 3 bases; J trimming: 7 bases; junction bases outside the gene matches: 7. The CDR3 protein is CAISDSDRGQVGELFF. In nucleotides, the CDR3 is TGTGCCATCAGTGACTCGGACAGGGGGCAGGTCGGGGAGCTGTTTTTT.